This T cell receptor beta chain originates from a study of tumor-infiltrating lymphocytes in primary liver carcinoma. Germline CDR1 and CDR2: MDHEN and SYDVKM. CDR3 size: 11 residues. Findings of the study overall: Blood had a significantly lower top-250-clone fraction than tumors did (p = 0.039).

Co-extraction of both nucleic acids (RNA and DNA) used about 18-34 mg of unsorted bulk tissue. Comment on this clonotype: The target antigen is unknown. This could be a read error, since a much larger clone is one nucleotide away.

Production of TCR beta cDNA used approximately 0.55 ug total RNA together with a constant-region primer. ARM-PCR was slightly modified, and three nested multiplex PCR rounds with it gave rise to the TCR beta libraries. The first two PCR rounds used TRBV1-TRBV30 primers with a Cbeta primer, roughly 10 cycles each. TCRdb itself ran the multiplex PCR reads through MiXCR, one entry per CDR3 protein. The sample lists under 85,000 distinct CDR3 sequences; around 70% were seen once. The sequence came from a man aged 35 to 55 with primary liver carcinoma and hepatitis B virus infection. J is TRBJ1-4 and V is TRBV28; D unresolved. Material for sequencing was liver tumor tissue from sampling region 1. As to subset: tumor region T1, superior pole. The CDR3 here is CASSLLEKVFF. The CDR3 nucleotides are TGTGCCAGCAGCCTTCTTGAAAAAGTGTTTTTT.